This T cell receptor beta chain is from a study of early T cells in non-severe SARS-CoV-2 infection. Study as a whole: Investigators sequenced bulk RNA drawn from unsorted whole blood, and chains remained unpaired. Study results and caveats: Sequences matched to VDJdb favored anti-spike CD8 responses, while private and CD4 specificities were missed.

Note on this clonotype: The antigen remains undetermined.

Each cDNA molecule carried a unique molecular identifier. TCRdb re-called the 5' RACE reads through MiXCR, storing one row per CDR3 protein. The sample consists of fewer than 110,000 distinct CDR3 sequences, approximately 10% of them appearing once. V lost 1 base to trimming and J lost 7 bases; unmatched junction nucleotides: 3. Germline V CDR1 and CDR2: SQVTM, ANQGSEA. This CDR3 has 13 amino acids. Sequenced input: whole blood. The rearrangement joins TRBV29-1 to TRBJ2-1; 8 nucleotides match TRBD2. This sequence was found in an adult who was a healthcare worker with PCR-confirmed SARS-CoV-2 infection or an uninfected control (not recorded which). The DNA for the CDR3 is TGCAGCGTTGAAGGGCGGGAGGTAAATGAGCAGTTCTTC. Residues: CSVEGREVNEQFF.